The clone carrying this T cell receptor beta chain was counted ten times or more. The V gene end was trimmed by 1 base and the J gene end by 5 bases; junction bases not matched to a gene: 4. This CDR3 has 14 amino acids. Germline V gene sequence: CDR1 MDHEN, CDR2 SYDVKM. The CDR3 regions of TCR beta were amplified from RNA transcripts. In the first-round RT-PCR of the TCR CDR3, the HTBI primer set was used. Via MiXCR, TCRdb re-called the multiplex PCR reads, giving one row per CDR3 protein. This sample has under 400,000 distinct CDR3 sequences, with 13% to 15% found just once. This specimen belongs to a study of T cells in Graves' hyperthyroidism and ophthalmopathy.

The clonotype originates from a woman aged 55-69 years with Graves' ophthalmopathy. V is TRBV28 and J is TRBJ2-7; the match to TRBD1 covers 8 bases. Sequencing was done on a sample of blood. CDR3: CASSLSGRGHEQYF. Here the CDR3 DNA reads TGTGCCAGCAGTTTATCTGGCAGGGGGCACGAGCAGTACTTC. The complete variable domain, with remaining parts taken from reference TRBV28 and TRBJ2-7, reads DVKVTQSSRYLVKRTGEKVFLECVQDMDHENMFWYRQDPGLGLRLIYFSYDVKMKEKGDIPEGYSVSREKKERFSLILESASTNQTSMYLCASSLSGRGHEQYFGPGTRLTVT.